A single sample gave rise to the 25 T cell receptor beta chains below, sequenced in a study of synovial regulatory T cells in juvenile arthritis. The synovial samples were synovial fluid, paired with peripheral blood from each active arthritis patient. The repertoire was sequenced with immunoSEQ multiplex PCR; TCRdb's copy has only in-frame clones and lacks some. Here the sample table reports 2,500 to 3,000 clones. What was sequenced was Treg cells from the synovium. Receptor source: a donor aged 2 to 35 with juvenile idiopathic arthritis.

This chain uses TRBV30 with TRBJ2-1; TCRdb selects TRBD2, and the lack of DNA leaves this call unchecked. CDR1 and CDR2 from the germline V gene are GTSNPN and SVGIG (reference sequence). The CDR3 is 13 residues long. No DNA was logged. CDR3 region: CAWRTGSYNEQFF.

The V and J genes are TRBV10-3 and TRBJ2-3; TCRdb reports TRBD1, a call that lacks DNA to check it against. From germline, CDR1 is ENHRY and CDR2 SYGVKD. CDR3 length: 11 residues. No DNA is recorded. The CDR3 loop reads CATRQADTQYF.

This clone is deemed medium-sized by its frequency. The chain uses TRBV19 and TRBJ2-2. This CDR3 has 13 residues. No DNA was logged. From germline, CDR1 is LNHDA and CDR2 SQIVND (reference sequence). The CDR3 region is CASSSLNTGELFF. Full variable domain (outside the CDR3, taken from reference TRBV19 and TRBJ2-2): DGGITQSPKYLFRKEGQNVTLSCEQNLNHDAMYWYRQDPGQGLRLIYYSQIVNDFQKGDIAEGYSVSREKKESFPLTVTSAQKNPTAFYLCASSSLNTGELFFGEGSRLTVL.

The chain has TRBV6-6 and TRBJ1-5. Germline V gene sequence: CDR1 MNHNY, CDR2 SVGAGI (reference sequence). This CDR3 has 13 residues. Only the protein is available. CDR3 region: CASSSGSNQPQHF.

This chain links TRBV5-1 with TRBJ1-1. The CDR3 totals 12 residues. The record lacks a DNA sequence. Germline V CDR1 and CDR2: SGHRS, YFSETQ. The CDR3 region is CASSSAGAGAFF.

The J gene is TRBJ2-2, the V gene TRBV7-2; TCRdb picks TRBD1, but there is no DNA to check that call. CDR1 and CDR2 from the germline V gene are SGHTA and FQGNSA. The CDR3 covers 15 residues. No DNA sequence is on record. The CDR3: CASSWGQGFSGELFF. Drawing the rest from reference TRBV7-2 and TRBJ2-2, the complete variable domain is GAGVSQSPSNKVTEKGKDVELRCDPISGHTALYWYRQSLGQGLEFLIYFQGNSAPDKSGLPSDRFSAERTGGSVSTLTIQRTQQEDSAVYLCASSWGQGFSGELFFGEGSRLTVL.

This chain joins TRBV4-3 and TRBJ2-2; TCRdb gives TRBD1 as the D gene, but with no DNA this cannot be confirmed. CDR1 is LGHNA and CDR2 is YSLEER in the germline V gene. The CDR3 loop spans 13 amino acids. No nucleotide data were recorded. The CDR3 here is CASSQDWARELFF.

This clone is deemed medium-sized by its frequency. The chain links TRBV15 to TRBJ1-4. This CDR3 spans 15 amino acids. The nucleotide record is missing. Germline V gene data show CDR1 as LNHNV and CDR2 as YYDKDF (reference sequence). The CDR3 sequence: CATSRDQGDYEKLFF.

This chain connects TRBV6-6 to TRBJ1-1; absent DNA, TCRdb's TRBD1 call cannot be checked. Germline CDR1 and CDR2: MNHNY and SVGAGI (reference sequence). The CDR3 is 14 amino acids. The DNA sequence is not available. The CDR3 sequence: CASIYWQGNTEAFF.

Considering frequency, this clone is medium-sized. This chain connects TRBV7-8 to TRBJ2-1; TCRdb indicates TRBD2, and absent DNA this call remains unverified. The CDR3 contains 16 residues. DNA for this receptor is not on file. Germline assignment: CDR1 SGHVS and CDR2 FQNEAQ. CDR3 region: CASSFFLGLAGDLQFF.

The chain recombines TRBV6-1 with TRBJ1-6; TCRdb gives TRBD1 as the D gene, but with no DNA this cannot be confirmed. CDR1 and CDR2 from the germline V gene are MNHNS and SASEGT. The CDR3 covers 13 residues. The DNA is unrecorded. CDR3 region: CASRSTGGTPLHF.

The chain uses TRBV6-1 and TRBJ2-7. The CDR3 is 15 amino acids. The protein alone is recorded here. CDR1 and CDR2 (germline): MNHNS, SASEGT. The chain's CDR3 is CASSMGASVTYEQYF.

The chain has TRBV27 and TRBJ2-2. The CDR3 sequence is 15 residues long. The protein alone is recorded here. The germline CDR1 and CDR2 sequences are MNHEY and SMNVEV (reference sequence). The CDR3 loop reads CASKPLLQNTGELFF.

CDR3 loop: CASSLGSSGRIDTQYF. The genes are TRBV7-9 and TRBJ2-3; the D call of TRBD2 rests on TCRdb alone, since no DNA is present to check it. The CDR3 extends over 16 amino acids. No nucleotide data were recorded. CDR1 SEHNR and CDR2 FQNEAQ come from the germline V gene (reference sequence).

This sequence joins TRBV29-1 and TRBJ1-1; TCRdb gives TRBD1 as the D gene, but with no DNA this cannot be confirmed. Germline V lookup: CDR1 SQVTM, CDR2 ANQGSEA. This CDR3 region has 14 residues. The DNA is not on file. CDR3: CSLRDRRANTEAFF.

This sequence joins TRBV6-1 and TRBJ1-3. This CDR3 has 15 residues. No coding sequence is recorded. Per the germline V gene, CDR1 is MNHNS and CDR2 is SASEGT. CDR3 sequence: CASSEGSASGNTIYF.

Frequency places this clone as medium-sized. The chain's CDR3 is CASREGDGPGNTIYF. V is TRBV19 and J is TRBJ1-3. The CDR3 spans 15 residues. Only the protein is available. CDR1 and CDR2 (germline): LNHDA, SQIVND (reference sequence).

The chain uses TRBV7-2 and TRBJ2-2; TCRdb returns TRBD2, unconfirmable since there is no DNA. Per germline, CDR1 SGHTA and CDR2 FQGNSA. CDR3 size: 15 residues. DNA is not recorded here. CDR3 loop: CASSLAPSIAGELFF.

The genes are TRBV28 and TRBJ1-1; there is no DNA to check the TCRdb D call of TRBD1. Germline V CDR1 and CDR2: MDHEN, SYDVKM. The CDR3 consists of 19 residues. No DNA is recorded. This chain's CDR3 is CASSLITGADRGWNTEAFF.

The chain joins TRBV6-5 to TRBJ2-3; TCRdb names TRBD2, which stays unverified in the absence of DNA. Per the germline V gene, CDR1 is MNHEY and CDR2 is SVGAGI. The CDR3 loop spans 14 amino acids. The record lacks a DNA sequence. The CDR3 loop reads CASYSGRMADTQYF.

This chain joins TRBV2 and TRBJ2-1; TCRdb names TRBD1, which stays unverified in the absence of DNA. Germline lookup yields CDR1 SNHLY and CDR2 FYNNEI. The CDR3 contains 12 residues. Nucleotide data are not available. This CDR3 reads CASTDRGVKQFF.

The chain couples TRBV9 to TRBJ2-3; the TRBD1 assignment by TCRdb is unverifiable without DNA. This CDR3 region has 16 residues. The nucleotide record is missing. Germline values: CDR1 SGDLS, CDR2 YYNGEE. The CDR3 loop is CASSVGVRGQTDTQYF.

The V gene is TRBV28, the J gene TRBJ1-5; TCRdb names TRBD1, which stays unverified in the absence of DNA. Germline CDR1 MDHEN, CDR2 SYDVKM. This CDR3 is 17 amino acids long. DNA for this receptor is not on file. The CDR3 is CASSFGQGYPSNQPQHF.

This chain uses TRBV30 with TRBJ1-6. Looked up from germline, CDR1 is GTSNPN and CDR2 is SVGIG (reference sequence). This CDR3 has 17 amino acids. The record lacks a DNA sequence. This chain's CDR3 is CAWRRGRGGVWNSPLHF.

V gene TRBV5-1 combines with J gene TRBJ1-1. The CDR3 consists of 16 residues. Only the protein is on record. Germline CDR1 and CDR2: SGHRS and YFSETQ. The CDR3 reads CASSLLRKTMNTEAFF.